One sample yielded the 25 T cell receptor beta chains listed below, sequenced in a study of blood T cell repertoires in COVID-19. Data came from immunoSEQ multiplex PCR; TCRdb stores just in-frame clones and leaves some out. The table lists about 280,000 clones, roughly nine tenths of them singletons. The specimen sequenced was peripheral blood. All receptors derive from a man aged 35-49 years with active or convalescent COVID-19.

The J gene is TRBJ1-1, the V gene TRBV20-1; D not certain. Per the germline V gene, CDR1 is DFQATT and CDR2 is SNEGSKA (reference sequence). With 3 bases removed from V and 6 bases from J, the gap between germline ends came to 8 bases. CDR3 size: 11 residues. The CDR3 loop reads CSASLGAEAFF. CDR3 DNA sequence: TGCAGTGCTAGCCTCGGGGCTGAAGCTTTCTTT.

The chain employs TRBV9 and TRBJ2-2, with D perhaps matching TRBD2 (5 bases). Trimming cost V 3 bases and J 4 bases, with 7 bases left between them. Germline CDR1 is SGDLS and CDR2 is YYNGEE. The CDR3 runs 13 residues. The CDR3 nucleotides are TGTGCCAGCAGCGCCCGGGGCACCGGGGAGCTGTTTTTT. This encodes CASSARGTGELFF.

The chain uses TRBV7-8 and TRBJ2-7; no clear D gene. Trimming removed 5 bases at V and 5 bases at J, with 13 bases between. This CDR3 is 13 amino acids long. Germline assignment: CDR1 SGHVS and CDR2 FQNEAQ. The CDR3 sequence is CASSLRLAHEQYF. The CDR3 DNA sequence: TGTGCCAGCAGCCTTCGACTGGCCCACGAGCAGTACTTC.

The CDR3 region is CASSQDIAGGRYNEQFF. The CDR3 region has the DNA TGTGCCAGCAGCCAAGATATAGCGGGAGGGCGCTACAATGAGCAGTTCTTC. The V gene is TRBV3-1 (or the pseudogene TRBV3-2), the J gene TRBJ2-1; TRBD2 agrees at 11 bases. Germline trimming cut 0 bases from V and 3 bases from J; bases unmatched to any gene: 4. Germline V gives CDR1 LGHDT, CDR2 YNNKEL (reference sequence). This CDR3 spans 17 amino acids.

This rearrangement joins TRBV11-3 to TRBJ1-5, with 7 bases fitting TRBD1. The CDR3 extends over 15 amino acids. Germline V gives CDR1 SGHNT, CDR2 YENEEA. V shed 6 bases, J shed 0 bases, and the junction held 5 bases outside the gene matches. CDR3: CASSNQGDSNQPQHF. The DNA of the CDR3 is TGTGCCAGCAGTAACCAGGGGGATAGCAATCAGCCCCAGCATTTT.

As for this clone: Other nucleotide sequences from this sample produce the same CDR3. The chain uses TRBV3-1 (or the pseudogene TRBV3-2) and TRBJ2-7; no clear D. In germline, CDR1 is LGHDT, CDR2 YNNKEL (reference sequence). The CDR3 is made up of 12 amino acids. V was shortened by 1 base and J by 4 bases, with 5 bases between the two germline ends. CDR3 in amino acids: CASSQGTYEQYF. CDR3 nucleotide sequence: TGTGCCAGCAGCCAAGGAACTTACGAGCAGTACTTC.

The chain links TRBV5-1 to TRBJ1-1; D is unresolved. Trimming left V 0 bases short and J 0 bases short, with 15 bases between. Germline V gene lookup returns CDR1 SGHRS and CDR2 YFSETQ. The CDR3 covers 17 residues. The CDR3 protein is CASSLGTAAGMNTEAFF. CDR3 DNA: TGCGCCAGCAGCTTGGGGACGGCGGCCGGGATGAACACTGAAGCTTTCTTT.

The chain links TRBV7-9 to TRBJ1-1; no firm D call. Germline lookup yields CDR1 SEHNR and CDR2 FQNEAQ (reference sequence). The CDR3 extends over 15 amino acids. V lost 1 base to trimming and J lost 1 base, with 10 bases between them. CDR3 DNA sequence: TGTGCCAGCAGCTTAGTCGGCGGTCAGAACACTGAAGCTTTCTTT. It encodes CASSLVGGQNTEAFF. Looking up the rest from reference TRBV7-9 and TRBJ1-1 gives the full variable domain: DTGVSQNPRHKITKRGQNVTFRCDPISEHNRLYWYRQTLGQGPEFLTYFQNEAQLEKSRLLSDRFSAERPKGSFSTLEIQRTEQGDSAMYLCASSLVGGQNTEAFFGQGTRLTVV.

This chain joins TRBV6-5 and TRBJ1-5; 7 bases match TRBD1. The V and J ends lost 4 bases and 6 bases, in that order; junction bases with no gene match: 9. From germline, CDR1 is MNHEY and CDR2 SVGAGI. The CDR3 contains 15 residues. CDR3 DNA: TGTGCCAGCAGTTCCGACAGGGCTCCTAGTCAGCCCCAGCATTTT. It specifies CASSSDRAPSQPQHF.

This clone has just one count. In DNA, the CDR3 is TGTGCCAGCAGCTTGACCGGGACTAGCGGGAGGTTACGAGAGACCCAGTACTTC. The encoded protein is CASSLTGTSGRLRETQYF. The V gene is TRBV5-5, the J gene TRBJ2-5, with 15 bases aligning to TRBD2. V trimming: 1 base; J trimming: 4 bases; junction bases outside the gene matches: 8. Germline CDR1 SGHKS, CDR2 YYEKEE (reference sequence). There are 18 residues in the CDR3.

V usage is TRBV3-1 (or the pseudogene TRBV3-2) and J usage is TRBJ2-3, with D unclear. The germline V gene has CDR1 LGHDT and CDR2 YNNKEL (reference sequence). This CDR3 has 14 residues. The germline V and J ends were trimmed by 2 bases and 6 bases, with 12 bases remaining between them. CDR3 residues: CASSQLLQTDTQYF. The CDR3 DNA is TGTGCCAGCAGCCAACTACTACAAACGGATACGCAGTATTTT.

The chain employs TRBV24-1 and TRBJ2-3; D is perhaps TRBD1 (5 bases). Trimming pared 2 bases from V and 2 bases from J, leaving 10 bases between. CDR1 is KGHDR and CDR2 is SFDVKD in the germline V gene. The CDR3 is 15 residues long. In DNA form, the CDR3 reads TGTGCCACCAGTGATTCACAGGAGAACACAGATACGCAGTATTTT. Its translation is CATSDSQENTDTQYF.

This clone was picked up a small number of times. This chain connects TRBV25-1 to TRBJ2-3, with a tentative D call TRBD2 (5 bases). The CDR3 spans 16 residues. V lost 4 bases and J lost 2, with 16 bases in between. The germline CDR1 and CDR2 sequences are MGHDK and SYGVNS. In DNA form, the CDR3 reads TGTGCCAGCAGTGTTCGGACGGGATCCAACACAGATACGCAGTATTTT. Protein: CASSVRTGSNTDTQYF. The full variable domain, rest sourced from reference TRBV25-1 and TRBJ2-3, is EADIYQTPRYLVIGTGKKITLECSQTMGHDKMYWYQQDPGMELHLIHYSYGVNSTEKGDLSSESTVSRIRTEHFPLTLESARPSHTSQYLCASSVRTGSNTDTQYFGPGTRLTVL.

Here the CDR3 reads CASSLGGRAVGQFF. CDR3 bases: TGTGCCAGCAGCTTAGGCGGGAGGGCGGTCGGGCAGTTCTTC. This chain joins TRBV7-9 and TRBJ2-1; 9 positions match TRBD2. CDR3 length: 14 residues. In germline, CDR1 is SEHNR, CDR2 FQNEAQ (reference sequence). V shed 1 base and J 12 bases; nucleotides not matched to a gene: 7.

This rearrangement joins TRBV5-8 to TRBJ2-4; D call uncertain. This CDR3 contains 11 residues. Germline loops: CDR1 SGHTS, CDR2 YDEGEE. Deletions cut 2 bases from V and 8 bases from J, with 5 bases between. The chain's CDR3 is CASSFEHIQYF. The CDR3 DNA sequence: TGTGCCAGCAGCTTCGAGCACATTCAGTACTTC.

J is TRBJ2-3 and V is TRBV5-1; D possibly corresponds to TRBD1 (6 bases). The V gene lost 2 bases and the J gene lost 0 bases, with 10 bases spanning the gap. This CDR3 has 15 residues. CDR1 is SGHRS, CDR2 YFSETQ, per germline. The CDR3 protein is CASSFVDRSTDTQYF. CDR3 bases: TGCGCCAGCAGCTTCGTGGACAGAAGCACAGATACGCAGTATTTT. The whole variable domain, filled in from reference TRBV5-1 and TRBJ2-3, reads KAGVTQTPRYLIKTRGQQVTLSCSPISGHRSVSWYQQTPGQGLQFLFEYFSETQRNKGNFPGRFSGRQFSNSRSEMNVSTLELGDSALYLCASSFVDRSTDTQYFGPGTRLTVL.

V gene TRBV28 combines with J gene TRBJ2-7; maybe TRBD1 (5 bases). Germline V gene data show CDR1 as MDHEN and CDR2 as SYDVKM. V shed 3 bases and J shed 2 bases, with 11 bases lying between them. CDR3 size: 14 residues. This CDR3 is CASSLATATYEQYF. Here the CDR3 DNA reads TGTGCCAGCAGTTTGGCGACAGCAACCTACGAGCAGTACTTC.

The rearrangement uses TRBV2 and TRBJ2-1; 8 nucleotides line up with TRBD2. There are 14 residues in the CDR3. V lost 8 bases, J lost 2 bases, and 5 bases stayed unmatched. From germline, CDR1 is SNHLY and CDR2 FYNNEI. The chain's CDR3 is CASGNGRAYNEQFF. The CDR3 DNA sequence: TGTGCCAGCGGGAACGGGAGGGCCTACAATGAGCAGTTCTTC.

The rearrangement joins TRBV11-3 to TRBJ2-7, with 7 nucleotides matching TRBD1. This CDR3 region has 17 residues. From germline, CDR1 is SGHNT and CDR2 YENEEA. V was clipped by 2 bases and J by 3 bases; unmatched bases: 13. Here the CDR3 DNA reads TGTGCCAGCAGCTTAAGGGCACCCCGGGACAGTCTCTACGAGCAGTACTTC. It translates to CASSLRAPRDSLYEQYF.

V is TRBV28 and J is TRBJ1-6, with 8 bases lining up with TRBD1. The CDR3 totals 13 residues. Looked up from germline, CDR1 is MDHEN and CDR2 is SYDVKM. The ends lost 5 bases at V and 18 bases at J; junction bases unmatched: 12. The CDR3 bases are TGTGCCAGCAGTGCGCCGGACAGGGCGGTTTACCACTTT. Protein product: CASSAPDRAVYHF.

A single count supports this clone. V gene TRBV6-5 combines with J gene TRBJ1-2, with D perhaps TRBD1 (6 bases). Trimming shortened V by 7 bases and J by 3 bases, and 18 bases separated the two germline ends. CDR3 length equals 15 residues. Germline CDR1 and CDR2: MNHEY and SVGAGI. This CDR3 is CASKGGGFQHYGYTF. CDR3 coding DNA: TGTGCCAGCAAAGGGGGGGGCTTTCAGCACTATGGCTACACCTTC.

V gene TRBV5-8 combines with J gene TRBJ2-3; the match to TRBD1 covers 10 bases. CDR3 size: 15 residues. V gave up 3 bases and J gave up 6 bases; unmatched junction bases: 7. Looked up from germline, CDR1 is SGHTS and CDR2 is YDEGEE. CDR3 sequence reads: CASSSRDRGMDTQYF. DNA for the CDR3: TGTGCCAGCAGCTCCCGGGACAGGGGTATGGATACGCAGTATTTT. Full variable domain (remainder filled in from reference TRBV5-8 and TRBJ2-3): EAGVTQSPTHLIKTRGQQATLRCSPISGHTSVYWYQQALGLGLQFLLWYDEGEERNRGNFPPRFSGRQFPNYSSELNVNALELEDSALYLCASSSRDRGMDTQYFGPGTRLTVL.

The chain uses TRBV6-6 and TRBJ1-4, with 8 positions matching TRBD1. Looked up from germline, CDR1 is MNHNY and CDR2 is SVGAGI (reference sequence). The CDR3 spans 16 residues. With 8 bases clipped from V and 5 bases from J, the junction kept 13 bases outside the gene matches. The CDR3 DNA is TGTGCCAGCTGTATTAACGACAGGGGTGAGAATGAAAAACTGTTTTTT. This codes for CASCINDRGENEKLFF.

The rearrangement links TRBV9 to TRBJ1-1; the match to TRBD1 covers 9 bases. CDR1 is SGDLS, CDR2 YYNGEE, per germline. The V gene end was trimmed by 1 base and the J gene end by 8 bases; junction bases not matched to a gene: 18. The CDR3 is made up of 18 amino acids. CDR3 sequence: CASSVSTYTGGRQMEAFF. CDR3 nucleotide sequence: TGTGCCAGCAGCGTATCCACTTACACAGGGGGCCGTCAAATGGAAGCTTTCTTT.

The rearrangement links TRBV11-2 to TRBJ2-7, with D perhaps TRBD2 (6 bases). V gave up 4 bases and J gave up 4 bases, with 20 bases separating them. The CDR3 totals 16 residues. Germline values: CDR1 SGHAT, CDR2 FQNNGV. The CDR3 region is CASSSRSASDSYEQYF. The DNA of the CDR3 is TGTGCCAGCAGCTCCAGGTCGGCTAGCGACTCGTACGAGCAGTACTTC.